Listed below are T cell receptor beta chains from one sample, sequenced in a study of HIV-infected children after antiretroviral therapy interruption. Via MiXCR, TCRdb re-called the 3' RACE reads, giving one row per CDR3 protein. The repertoire holds tens of thousands of distinct CDR3 sequences, 5% to 8% seen once, with roughly 0.87% in the top ten. This specimen was CD45RA+ CD4+ T cells from PBMCs, pooled from several time points, taken from a donor given antiretroviral therapy, either interrupted or continuous. The receptors were gathered from a pool of human donors with HIV. Both conserved end residues are part of each CDR3. D genes are given only for firm matches. Some rows mark clone size as missing; the rest say once, few, many or name a class of expanded clone.

V	D	size	J	CDR3	DNA
TRBV7-7	.	many	TRBJ1-5	CASSLKGADSNQPQHF	TGTGCTAGCAGCTTAAAGGGCGCGGATAGCAATCAGCCCCAGCATTTT
TRBV6-7	.	.	TRBJ2-2	CASSYCTEAGELFF	TGTGCCAGCAGTTACTGCACCGAGGCCGGGGAGCTGTTTTTT
TRBV27	TRBD1	many	TRBJ1-1	CASSGQGFLGTEAFF	TGTGCCAGCAGCGGACAGGGTTTTCTCGGCACTGAAGCTTTCTTT
TRBV18	.	many	TRBJ1-1	CASSPLDSRNTEAFF	TGTGCCAGCTCACCACTTGACAGCCGGAACACTGAAGCTTTCTTT
TRBV15	.	few	TRBJ1-1	CATSRDLGRGTEAFF	TGTGCCACCAGCAGAGATCTTGGCCGTGGCACTGAAGCTTTCTTT
TRBV5-1	.	many	TRBJ1-2	CASSLTVDYGYTF	TGCGCCAGCAGCTTGACGGTTGACTATGGCTACACCTTC
TRBV29-1	.	few	TRBJ2-3	CSAGRVGSTDTQYF	TGCAGCGCTGGCCGCGTAGGGAGCACAGATACGCAGTATTTT
TRBV6-5	TRBD1	many	TRBJ1-2	CASSRTGGNYGYTF	TGTGCCAGCAGCCGGACAGGGGGCAACTATGGCTACACCTTC
TRBV6-4	.	many	TRBJ2-3	CASSAGAGTDTQYF	TGTGCCAGCAGCGCGGGCGCCGGCACAGATACGCAGTATTTT
TRBV6-5	.	many	TRBJ2-2	CASSYGTWGGGELFF	TGTGCCAGCAGTTACGGGACTTGGGGCGGCGGGGAGCTGTTTTTT
TRBV7-9	TRBD2	many	TRBJ2-7	CASSLLPGLAGYEQYF	TGTGCCAGCAGCTTACTCCCGGGACTAGCTGGCTACGAGCAGTACTTC
TRBV20-1	.	many	TRBJ1-1	CSAPDLSRGNTEAFF	TGCAGTGCTCCGGACTTATCGAGGGGGAACACTGAAGCTTTCTTT
TRBV3-1	TRBD1	many	TRBJ2-1	CASSPLRTGEQFF	TGTGCCAGCAGCCCCCTTAGGACAGGGGAGCAGTTCTTC
TRBV7-2	.	few	TRBJ2-1	CASSTDSTPYNEQFF	TGTGCCAGCAGCACGGACTCTACCCCGTACAATGAGCAGTTCTTC
TRBV29-1	TRBD2	many	TRBJ2-1	CGAMTGDYAEQFF	TGTGGTGCTATGACTGGGGACTATGCTGAGCAGTTCTTC
TRBV7-2	TRBD2	.	TRBJ2-1	CASRGLARFHEQFF	TGTGCCAGCAGAGGACTAGCGAGGTTCCATGAGCAGTTCTTC
TRBV6-9	TRBD1	many	TRBJ1-1	CASSYSGTGERLGTEAFF	TGTGCCAGCAGTTATTCCGGGACAGGGGAACGTTTGGGAACTGAAGCTTTCTTT
TRBV7-2	.	many	TRBJ2-3	CASSLQSGGLDTQYF	TGTGCCAGCAGCCTCCAATCCGGGGGCCTGGATACGCAGTATTTT
TRBV20-1	.	many	TRBJ2-7	CSASGLAITYEQYF	TGCAGTGCTAGCGGTCTAGCGATTACCTACGAGCAGTACTTC
TRBV24-1	.	many	TRBJ2-1	CATSDSPTYNEQFF	TGTGCCACCAGTGATTCCCCTACCTACAATGAGCAGTTCTTC
TRBV12-3/TRBV12-4	.	.	TRBJ1-4	CASSGGGKGEKLFF	TGTGCCAGCAGCGGGGGGGGGAAGGGCGAAAAACTGTTTTTT
TRBV7-2	.	.	TRBJ2-1	CASSPQIGEYNEQFF	TGTGCCAGCAGCCCCCAAATAGGGGAGTACAATGAGCAGTTCTTC
TRBV20-1	.	few	TRBJ1-4	CSAHPDPNEKLFF	TGCAGTGCTCACCCCGACCCCAATGAAAAACTGTTTTTT
TRBV27	TRBD2	many	TRBJ2-7	CASSGLADRSYEQYF	TGTGCCAGCAGCGGGCTAGCGGACCGCTCCTACGAGCAGTACTTC
TRBV24-1	TRBD1	few	TRBJ2-1	CATVGRTGTGINEQFF	TGTGCCACCGTAGGGCGAACCGGGACAGGGATCAATGAGCAGTTCTTC
TRBV11-2	.	few	TRBJ2-3	CASSPTGTPSDTQYF	TGTGCCAGCAGCCCGACCGGGACTCCCTCTGATACGCAGTATTTT
TRBV7-2	.	many	TRBJ2-2	CASSGWTSNTGELFF	TGTGCCAGCAGCGGATGGACTTCGAACACCGGGGAGCTGTTTTTT
TRBV19	TRBD1	.	TRBJ2-2	CASTDRVGELFF	TGTGCCAGTACGGACAGGGTCGGGGAGCTGTTTTTT
TRBV5-1	TRBD2	few	TRBJ2-7	CASSLRSGAEQYF	TGCGCCAGCAGCTTGAGGAGCGGGGCCGAGCAGTACTTC
TRBV7-8	TRBD1	many	TRBJ1-5	CASSWDRSNQPQHF	TGTGCCAGCAGCTGGGACAGGAGCAATCAGCCCCAGCATTTT
TRBV7-6	.	many	TRBJ2-5	CASSRTNAETQYF	TGTGCCAGTAGCCGGACCAATGCGGAGACCCAGTACTTC
TRBV19	TRBD2	many	TRBJ2-1	CASIKAGVGNEQFF	TGTGCCAGTATCAAAGCGGGAGTGGGGAATGAGCAGTTCTTC
TRBV24-1	TRBD1	many	TRBJ1-1	CATGGTGEKAFF	TGTGCCACGGGTGGGACAGGGGAGAAAGCTTTCTTT
TRBV12-3/TRBV12-4	.	many	TRBJ1-2	CASRPGGDYYGYTF	TGTGCCAGCAGACCTGGTGGGGATTACTATGGCTACACCTTC
TRBV25-1	.	few	TRBJ1-2	CASSDSQGNYGYTF	TGTGCCAGCAGTGATTCACAGGGCAACTATGGCTACACCTTC
TRBV9	.	many	TRBJ2-5	CASSVVGFLGETQYF	TGTGCCAGCAGCGTAGTTGGGTTTTTGGGGGAGACCCAGTACTTC
TRBV24-1	.	.	TRBJ1-5	CVTSDWSGHQPQHF	TGTGTCACCAGTGACTGGTCAGGCCATCAGCCCCAGCATTTT
TRBV4-2	.	.	TRBJ2-5	CASSRGTQETQYF	TGTGCCAGCAGCCGCGGGACCCAAGAGACCCAGTACTTC
TRBV5-1	.	many	TRBJ2-1	CASSLKDLRSGAEVGEQFF	TGCGCCAGCAGCTTGAAGGACCTCCGCTCAGGGGCGGAGGTGGGTGAGCAGTTCTTC
TRBV4-2	.	many	TRBJ2-5	CASSQDNRVRNSPLYF	TGTGCCAGCAGCCAAGATAACAGGGTGAGGAATTCGCCCCTCTACTTT
TRBV4-3	.	few	TRBJ1-4	CASSQDGTSNEKLFF	TGCGCCAGCAGCCAAGATGGGACTTCTAATGAAAAACTGTTTTTT
TRBV6-2/TRBV6-3	.	.	TRBJ2-2	CASSYRLAFNTGELFF	TGTGCCAGCAGTTACAGGCTAGCCTTTAACACCGGGGAGCTGTTTTTT
TRBV20-1	TRBD2	.	TRBJ2-7	CSARGFGIRSGRGEQYF	TGCAGTGCTAGAGGTTTCGGCATCCGGAGCGGGAGGGGCGAGCAGTACTTC
TRBV10-3	.	many	TRBJ2-7	CAISKTGGAGYEQYF	TGTGCCATCAGCAAAACAGGAGGAGCCGGCTACGAGCAGTACTTC
TRBV28	TRBD1	many	TRBJ2-7	CASSFRVKGGTPYEQYF	TGTGCCAGCAGTTTTCGGGTCAAAGGGGGCACTCCCTACGAGCAGTACTTC
TRBV4-3	.	.	TRBJ2-1	CASSPKFNSYNEQFF	TGCGCCAGCAGCCCCAAGTTCAACAGCTACAATGAGCAGTTCTTC
TRBV6-2/TRBV6-3	TRBD2	many	TRBJ2-2	CASSRTSGNTGELFF	TGTGCCAGCAGTCGGACTAGCGGAAACACCGGGGAGCTGTTTTTT
TRBV29-1	.	.	TRBJ2-1	CSDSKNNEQFF	TGCAGCGATTCGAAGAACAATGAGCAGTTCTTC
TRBV4-1	TRBD2	few	TRBJ2-2	CASSQGSRVAGVLGELFF	TGCGCCAGCAGCCAAGGATCCCGTGTAGCGGGGGTCCTCGGGGAGCTGTTTTTT
TRBV5-1	.	few	TRBJ1-4	CASSFEGEKLFF	TGCGCCAGCAGCTTTGAAGGTGAAAAACTGTTTTTT
TRBV29-1	TRBD2	many	TRBJ2-3	CSVGQTSAITDTQYF	TGCAGCGTTGGTCAGACTAGCGCCATCACAGATACGCAGTATTTT
TRBV7-8	TRBD1	many	TRBJ2-7	CASSLAPRGITWEQYF	TGTGCCAGCAGCTTAGCCCCCAGGGGGATTACGTGGGAGCAGTACTTC
TRBV7-2	TRBD1	few	TRBJ1-5	CASSSRTGTQPQHF	TGTGCCAGCAGCTCTCGGACAGGGACTCAGCCCCAGCATTTT